The source of this TCR beta chain is a study of T-cell reconstitution after alpha-beta-depleted transplantation in children. This clonotype was picked up many times. The antigen is not known. This CDR3 contains 14 residues. CDR1 SQVTM and CDR2 ANQGSEA come from the germline V gene. V was shortened by 1 base and J by 7 bases, with 14 bases between the two germline ends. Unique molecular identifiers were built into the TCRbeta library. TCRdb used MiXCR to reprocess the PCR reads, holding one entry per CDR3 protein. The sample shows hundreds of thousands of distinct CDR3 sequences, roughly 13% of them seen only once. Notes on the study in general: It was surviving recipient T cells and thymic progenitors that gave some patients high TCRbeta diversity at day 60.

This chain links TRBV29-1 with TRBJ2-1; D call uncertain. The TCR comes from a girl aged 2 to 9 with congenital amegakaryocytic thrombocytopenia, due to receive a stem cell transplant. Sequenced here: PBMCs, sampled before TCRalphabeta/CD19-depleted stem cell transplant. In nucleotides, the CDR3 is TGCAGCGTTGAAGGGAGCTCCGGCCGGAATGAGCAGTTCTTC. Protein: CSVEGSSGRNEQFF.